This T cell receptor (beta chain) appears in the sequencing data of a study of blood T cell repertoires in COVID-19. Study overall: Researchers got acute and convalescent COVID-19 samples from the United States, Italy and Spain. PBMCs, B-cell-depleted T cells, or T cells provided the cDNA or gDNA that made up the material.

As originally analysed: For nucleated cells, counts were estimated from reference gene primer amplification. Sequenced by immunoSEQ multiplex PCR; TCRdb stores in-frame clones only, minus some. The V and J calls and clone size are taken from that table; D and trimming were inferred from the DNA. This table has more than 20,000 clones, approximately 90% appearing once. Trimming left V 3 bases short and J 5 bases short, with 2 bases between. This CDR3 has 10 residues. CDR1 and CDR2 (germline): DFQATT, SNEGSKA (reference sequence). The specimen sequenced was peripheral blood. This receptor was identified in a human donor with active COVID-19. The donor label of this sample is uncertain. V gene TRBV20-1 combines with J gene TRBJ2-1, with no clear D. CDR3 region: CSASDNEQFF. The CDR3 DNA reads TGCAGTGCTAGCGACAATGAGCAGTTCTTC.